This T cell receptor beta chain was observed in a study of T-cell reconstitution after alpha-beta-depleted transplantation in children. Unique molecular identifiers featured in how the TCRbeta library was prepared. Each CDR3 protein gets one entry after TCRdb re-called the PCR reads with MiXCR. The sample consists of about 460,000 distinct CDR3 sequences, around an eighth of them appearing once. Germline loops: CDR1 SGHTA, CDR2 FQGNSA. The CDR3 covers 14 residues. Between the trimmed V and J ends, which lost 1 base and 6 bases, there was a span of 13 bases. The source of this sequence is a human donor who donated a stem cell graft to a child with combined immunodeficiency. V usage is TRBV7-2 and J usage is TRBJ2-7; D remains ambiguous. Source: PBMCs from the stem cell graft donor, taken from the stem cell graft. CDR3 in amino acids: CASSLVSVGGEQYF. The CDR3 DNA follows: TGTGCCAGCAGCTTAGTTTCAGTGGGTGGCGAGCAGTACTTC. Filled out from reference TRBV7-2 and TRBJ2-7, the complete variable domain reads GAGVSQSPSNKVTEKGKDVELRCDPISGHTALYWYRQSLGQGLEFLIYFQGNSAPDKSGLPSDRFSAERTGGSVSTLTIQRTQQEDSAVYLCASSLVSVGGEQYFGPGTRLTVT.